Below, one T cell receptor (beta chain) is given with its context. TCR beta CDR3 sequences were amplified from RNA transcripts. The HTBI primer set drove a first-round RT-PCR of the TCR CDR3. From the multiplex PCR reads, TCRdb called clonotypes with MiXCR, one entry per CDR3 protein. The table records 500,000 to 650,000 distinct CDR3 sequences, 20% of them present only once. The entry originates in a study of T cells in Graves' hyperthyroidism and ophthalmopathy. The source of the PBMCs was over 8.5 ml of fresh peripheral blood. Sequencing was done on a sample of blood. This TCR came from a man in his forties with Graves' ophthalmopathy.

The DNA of the CDR3 is TGCGCCAGCAGCTATAACGACCGGGACAGGGTTGCCGAGCAGTACTTC. It encodes CASSYNDRDRVAEQYF. The rearrangement joins TRBV5-1 to TRBJ2-7, with 9 bases identical to TRBD1. V dropped 3 bases and J dropped 6; count of bases not matched to a gene: 13. Germline CDR1 reads SGHRS; CDR2 reads YFSETQ. The CDR3 spans 16 residues.